This T cell receptor (beta chain) was sequenced during a study of blood T cell repertoires in COVID-19. Overall study: Both acute and convalescent COVID-19 samples were obtained from the United States, Italy and Spain.

This clone appeared once. With 4 bases removed from V and 4 bases from J, the gap between germline ends came to 10 bases. Germline CDR1 is MDHEN and CDR2 is SYDVKM. The CDR3 contains 13 residues. Only in-frame clones appear in the TCRdb table, and some are missing; sequencing was by immunoSEQ multiplex PCR. The table records 140,000 or so clones, around three quarters of them present only once. Sequencing used peripheral blood. The gene calls are TRBV28 and TRBJ1-1; maybe TRBD1 (5 bases). This receptor was identified in a man between 60 and 75 years old with acute or convalescent COVID-19. CDR3 coding DNA: TGTGCCAGCAGTTCCGGGGGGACCACTGAAGCTTTCTTT. Translated: CASSSGGTTEAFF.